This TCR beta chain was identified during a study of T cells after posttransplantation cyclophosphamide. Whole-study results and caveats: Later post-transplant blood repertoires were often dominated by donor CD8+ memory clones. TRB overlap between skin or GI tissue T cells and blood was limited.

Controls had myeloablative marrow grafts with methotrexate and calcineurin inhibitor, sampled at 1 year. This table comes from immunoSEQ multiplex PCR, and its TCRdb copy is limited to in-frame clones, with some not included. The sample includes 12,000 or so clones, approximately 81% seen only once; the top ten take around 3.7%. The CDR3 extends over 14 amino acids. V gave up 5 bases and J gave up 4 bases; unmatched junction bases: 4. CDR1 MNHEY and CDR2 SVGAGI come from the germline V gene. A remark on this clone: Its antigen is unidentified.

Specimen: PBMCs, collected about 380 days after allogeneic stem cell transplant with calcineurin inhibitor and methotrexate. The receptor's source is a male patient in his 30s who received an allogeneic stem cell transplant from an unrelated donor, was CMV-positive, and had acute GVHD only. A subset of T cells may come from the graft donor. The rearrangement uses TRBV6-5 and TRBJ2-7; 11 nucleotides match TRBD2. The CDR3 coding sequence is TGTGCCAGCAGTCCTAGCGGGAGGAATTACGAGCAGTACTTC. This encodes CASSPSGRNYEQYF.